These T cell receptor beta chains were read from a single sample in a study of cytomegalovirus exposure and HLA in healthy donors. Generated by immunoSEQ multiplex PCR, the TCRdb table keeps only in-frame clones and is missing some. The table shows about 130,000 clones, with roughly four fifths occurring only once. Sequenced material: PBMCs. The receptors were gathered from a middle-aged woman in good health and CMV-seropositive. CDR3s include the opening cysteine and the closing phenylalanine or tryptophan. The order of the fields is D gene, clone size, V gene, J gene, CDR3 protein, CDR3 DNA. The D gene is left open where the match is weak. Only some rows state a clone size, as once, few, many or a class for expanded clones.

>TRBD2|-|TRBV28|TRBJ2-7
CASSLLAGNYEQYF
TGTGCCAGCAGCCTCCTAGCGGGGAACTACGAGCAGTACTTC
>TRBD1|-|TRBV15|TRBJ1-3
CATSPAGQGAGNTIYF
TGTGCCACCAGCCCAGCAGGGCAGGGGGCTGGAAACACCATATATTTT
>TRBD1|-|TRBV2|TRBJ1-5
CASGQGNQPQHF
TGTGCCAGCGGACAGGGCAATCAGCCCCAGCATTTT
>-|few|TRBV27|TRBJ2-1
CASSFGQLLANDNEQFF
TGTGCCAGCAGTTTCGGACAGCTACTAGCGAACGACAATGAGCAGTTCTTC
>-|once|TRBV11-3|TRBJ2-2
CASSPFAGELFF
TGTGCCAGCAGCCCGTTTGCCGGGGAGCTGTTTTTT
>-|few|TRBV5-1|TRBJ2-7
CASSLGDRFSYEQYF
TGCGCCAGCAGCTTGGGAGACAGGTTCTCCTACGAGCAGTACTTC
>-|-|TRBV18|TRBJ1-2
CASSPTGSVGGYTF
TGTGCCAGCTCACCCACAGGCTCGGTTGGAGGCTACACCTTC
>TRBD1|-|TRBV10-1|TRBJ2-3
CASSGASTGLTDTQYF
TGCGCCAGCAGTGGAGCCTCGACAGGGTTAACAGATACGCAGTATTTT
>TRBD2|-|TRBV6-1|TRBJ2-1
CASILTSGSYNEQFF
TGTGCCAGCATTCTAACTAGCGGCTCCTACAATGAGCAGTTCTTC
>-|-|TRBV30|TRBJ2-2
CAWRPGTGELFF
TGTGCCTGGAGGCCGGGAACCGGGGAGCTGTTTTTT
>-|-|TRBV27|TRBJ1-1
CASSLSSRNTEAFF
TGTGCCAGCAGTTTAAGTAGTAGGAACACTGAAGCTTTCTTT
>-|few|TRBV5-1|TRBJ2-7
CASSFFPGTYEQYF
TGCGCCAGCAGCTTCTTCCCAGGGACCTACGAGCAGTACTTC
>-|-|TRBV6-5|TRBJ1-2
CASSYPITPYYGYTF
TGTGCCAGCAGTTACCCTATAACCCCTTACTATGGCTACACCTTC
>TRBD2|-|TRBV18|TRBJ2-1
CASSGTSGRPYNEQFF
TGTGCCAGCTCAGGGACTAGCGGGAGGCCCTACAATGAGCAGTTCTTC
>TRBD1|-|TRBV19|TRBJ2-1
CASSNTGVEQFF
TGTGCCAGTAGTAATACAGGGGTTGAGCAGTTCTTC
>-|-|TRBV9|TRBJ1-2
CASSVDNLWPIENYAF
TGTGCCAGCAGCGTAGATAATCTGTGGCCCATTGAAAACTACGCCTTC
>-|-|TRBV9|TRBJ1-1
CASSVAGITEAFF
TGTGCCAGCAGCGTAGCCGGGATCACTGAAGCTTTCTTT
>-|-|TRBV7-9|TRBJ1-2
CASSEEAGYTF
TGTGCCAGCAGCGAAGAGGCTGGCTACACCTTC
>-|-|TRBV18|TRBJ2-7
CASSPLSAGLSYEQYF
TGTGCCAGCTCACCATTGTCTGCGGGCCTCTCCTACGAGCAGTACTTC
>TRBD2|-|TRBV7-2|TRBJ2-1
CASSQAIPGTSGNEQFF
TGCGCCAGCAGCCAAGCAATACCCGGGACTAGCGGGAATGAGCAGTTCTTC
>-|-|TRBV19|TRBJ1-1
CASSIGQALNTEAFF
TGTGCCAGTAGTATTGGGCAGGCCTTGAACACTGAAGCTTTCTTT
>TRBD2|-|TRBV9|TRBJ2-1
CASSVGASGSLDEQFF
TGTGCCAGCAGCGTAGGCGCTAGCGGGAGTCTAGATGAGCAGTTCTTC
>TRBD1|-|TRBV18|TRBJ2-7
CASSRDRGDVNEQYF
TGTGCCAGCTCGCGGGACAGGGGGGACGTGAACGAGCAGTACTTC
>-|-|TRBV9|TRBJ2-7
CASSEPPEQYF
TGTGCCAGCAGCGAACCTCCCGAGCAGTACTTC
>TRBD1|-|TRBV7-2|TRBJ1-1
CASSAGTANTEAFF
TGTGCCAGCAGCGCAGGGACAGCGAACACTGAAGCTTTCTTT
>-|-|TRBV28|TRBJ2-7
CASSPSLGRTYEQYF
TGTGCCAGCAGCCCATCCCTGGGGCGCACCTACGAGCAGTACTTC
>-|few|TRBV6-1|TRBJ2-6
CASSVQGGGANVLTF
TGTGCCAGCAGCGTACAGGGCGGTGGGGCCAACGTCCTGACTTTC
>-|-|TRBV9|TRBJ2-7
CASSRGTYSYEQYF
TGTGCCAGCAGCCGCGGGACGTACTCCTACGAGCAGTACTTC
>TRBD2|-|TRBV19|TRBJ2-1
CASSIIAGVSNEQFF
TGTGCCAGTAGTATAATAGCGGGAGTGTCTAATGAGCAGTTCTTC
>-|-|TRBV1|TRBJ1-2
CTSSQTDSNYGYTF
TGCACCAGCAGCCAGACTGACAGTAACTATGGCTACACCTTC
>TRBD2|-|TRBV2|TRBJ2-1
CATKAGEGYNEQFF
TGTGCCACCAAAGCGGGGGAAGGGTACAATGAGCAGTTCTTC
>-|-|TRBV6-6|TRBJ1-3
CASTQGSGNTIYF
TGTGCCAGCACCCAGGGGAGTGGAAACACCATATATTTT
>TRBD1|-|TRBV2|TRBJ1-2
CASSEGFPGTGNYGYTF
TGTGCCAGCAGTGAGGGGTTTCCCGGGACAGGGAACTATGGCTACACCTTC
>TRBD2|once|TRBV4-3|TRBJ2-1
CASSQDLTSGRTTYNEQFF
TGCGCCAGCAGCCAAGATCTCACTAGCGGGAGGACGACCTACAATGAGCAGTTCTTC
>TRBD1|-|TRBV19|TRBJ1-4
CASSKQGSEKLFF
TGTGCCAGTAGCAAACAGGGGAGCGAAAAACTGTTTTTT
>TRBD2|-|TRBV28|TRBJ2-1
CASTAGRDYNEQFF
TGTGCCAGCACGGCCGGGAGGGATTACAATGAGCAGTTCTTC
>-|once|TRBV6-1|TRBJ2-1
CASSPGSGSYNEQFF
TGTGCCAGCAGTCCCGGAAGTGGGAGCTACAATGAGCAGTTCTTC
>-|once|TRBV7-9|TRBJ2-1
CASSLVASEQFF
TGTGCCAGCAGCTTAGTAGCGAGTGAGCAGTTCTTC
>TRBD2|-|TRBV19|TRBJ2-3
CARLGGSTDTQYF
TGTGCCCGGCTGGGCGGGAGTACAGATACGCAGTATTTT
>-|-|TRBV28|TRBJ2-7
CASIGSSYEQYF
TGTGCCAGCATCGGTTCCTCCTACGAGCAGTACTTC
>TRBD1|-|TRBV7-9|TRBJ1-3
CASSFGSTGGAGNTIYF
TGTGCCAGCAGCTTCGGATCAACAGGGGGAGCTGGAAACACCATATATTTT
>TRBD2|-|TRBV10-1|TRBJ2-5
CASSELASGQETQYF
TGCGCCAGCAGTGAGTTGGCTAGCGGGCAAGAGACCCAGTACTTC
>TRBD2|-|TRBV30|TRBJ2-7
CAWRTSGRVYEQYF
TGTGCCTGGAGGACTAGCGGGAGGGTATACGAGCAGTACTTC
>TRBD1|-|TRBV5-1|TRBJ2-3
CASSSLTGSDTQYF
TGCGCCAGCAGCTCGTTGACAGGGTCAGATACGCAGTATTTT
>-|-|TRBV5-1|TRBJ2-2
CASSFGNPTGELFF
TGCGCCAGCAGCTTCGGGAACCCTACCGGGGAGCTGTTTTTT
>-|once|TRBV7-8|TRBJ2-7
CASSFSRDSGSYEQYF
TGTGCCAGCAGCTTTTCGCGAGACAGTGGCTCCTACGAGCAGTACTTC
>-|-|TRBV30|TRBJ1-1
CAWSYSDRIFTEAFF
TGTGCCTGGAGTTATTCGGACAGAATTTTCACTGAAGCTTTCTTT
>-|-|TRBV6-5|TRBJ1-2
CASSYYGQGNYGYTF
TGTGCCAGCAGTTACTACGGCCAGGGAAACTATGGCTACACCTTC
>TRBD2|-|TRBV4-1|TRBJ2-1
CASSHRGRHNEQFF
TGCGCCAGCAGCCACCGCGGGAGGCACAATGAGCAGTTCTTC
>TRBD1|-|TRBV7-2|TRBJ1-1
CASSTGQGWTEAFF
TGTGCCAGCAGCACCGGACAGGGATGGACTGAAGCTTTCTTT